This entry features one T cell receptor (beta chain) sequence. Its antigen remains unidentified. Trimming shortened V by 0 bases and J by 9 bases, and 11 bases separated the two germline ends. Looked up from germline, CDR1 is MNHEY and CDR2 is SVGAGI. The CDR3 is made up of 14 amino acids. TCRdb's table, derived via immunoSEQ multiplex PCR, lists solely in-frame clones and lacks some. The sample carries some 2,000 clones, over 75% recorded once. This entry comes from a study of immune cell composition in non-small cell lung cancer. About the study: Most cases were lung adenocarcinoma or squamous cell carcinoma.

Broader study findings: Squamous carcinomas (approximately 75%) more often had tumour-associated clones >0.5% than adenocarcinomas (roughly 35%). In adenocarcinoma, maximal tumour-associated clone frequency tracked TIL tumour reactivity.

The normal lung sample lay at least 3 cm, and maximally far, from the tumour. This clonotype was sampled from a human donor with non-small cell lung cancer. The sequencing sample was made of non-adjacent lung tissue. The rearrangement links TRBV6-5 to TRBJ2-2; D remains ambiguous. The CDR3 nucleotides are TGTGCCAGCAGTTACTCCCAGCGCCCTCGGGAGCTGTTTTTT. Translation gives CASSYSQRPRELFF.